Each of the 30 T cell receptor beta chains below was sequenced from the same sample in a study of CD8 T cells in Susac syndrome. RNA amounts of 0.5 to 1 ug underwent reverse transcription with random hexamers. TCRdb reprocessed the immunoSEQ multiplex PCR reads via MiXCR and lists one record per CDR3 protein. The table lists under 200,000 distinct CDR3 sequences, approximately 94% of them singletons. Sequences were obtained from CD4+ T cells from PBMCs. The receptors were gathered from a human donor with Susac syndrome.

The CDR3 sequence is CASSLRQGVAKNIQYF. The CDR3 DNA follows: TGTGCCAGCAGTTTGAGGCAGGGTGTAGCCAAAAACATTCAGTACTTC. The gene calls are TRBV6-5 and TRBJ2-4; perhaps TRBD1 as D (5 bases). V lost 4 bases to trimming and J lost 0 bases, with 13 bases between them. The CDR3 contains 16 residues. CDR1 and CDR2 from the germline V gene are MNHEY and SVGAGI.

The V gene is TRBV27, the J gene TRBJ2-7, with 7 positions matching TRBD1. The CDR3 covers 16 residues. The germline CDR1 and CDR2 sequences are MNHEY and SMNVEV (reference sequence). The junction had 8 bases not matched to a gene; V was cut back by 0 bases and J by 3 bases. The CDR3 protein is CASSLSPGGKLYEQYF. CDR3 nucleotides: TGTGCCAGCAGTTTATCGCCAGGGGGTAAGCTCTACGAGCAGTACTTC.

The chain uses TRBV9 and TRBJ1-4; 8 bases are shared with TRBD1. The CDR3 is made up of 14 amino acids. V was clipped by 4 bases and J by 6 bases; unmatched bases: 5. Germline V CDR1 and CDR2: SGDLS, YYNGEE. Written as DNA, the CDR3 is TGTGCCAGCAGCCCAGGACAGGGCGATGAAAAACTGTTTTTT. Translation gives CASSPGQGDEKLFF. Supplemented by reference TRBV9 and TRBJ1-4, the full variable domain reads DSGVTQTPKHLITATGQRVTLRCSPRSGDLSVYWYQQSLDQGLQFLIQYYNGEERAKGNILERFSAQQFPDLHSELNLSSLELGDSALYFCASSPGQGDEKLFFGSGTQLSVL.

The chain is built from TRBV6-5 and TRBJ1-5, with D tentatively TRBD1 (5 bases). The germline V gene encodes CDR1 MNHEY and CDR2 SVGAGI. The CDR3 sequence is 15 residues long. V was cut by 6 bases and J by 3 bases, with 15 bases left in between. CDR3 nucleotides: TGTGCCAGCAGCCCCGGGACTCCCATCAATCAGCCCCAGCATTTT. Its translation: CASSPGTPINQPQHF.

V is TRBV6-4 and J is TRBJ1-5, with D hard to call. Germline V gives CDR1 MRHNA, CDR2 SNTAGT. The CDR3 is 13 residues long. Trimming left V 4 bases short and J 4 bases short, with 8 bases between. The DNA of the CDR3 is TGTGCCAGCAGTGTGCGGATAAATCAGCCCCAGCATTTT. Its translation: CASSVRINQPQHF.

V usage is TRBV5-1 and J usage is TRBJ2-7, with 10 bases that match TRBD2. The V gene end was trimmed by 0 bases and the J gene end by 5 bases; junction bases not matched to a gene: 5. The CDR3 consists of 15 residues. Germline V gene data show CDR1 as SGHRS and CDR2 as YFSETQ. CDR3 sequence (DNA): TGCGCCAGCAGCTTGGCACTAGCGGGGACCCACGAGCAGTACTTC. This translates into CASSLALAGTHEQYF.

The rearrangement joins TRBV7-3 to TRBJ2-7; the D gene is possibly TRBD1 (6 bases). Germline V gene data show CDR1 as SGHTA and CDR2 as FQGTGA. Trimming pared 6 bases from V and 3 bases from J, leaving 15 bases between. The CDR3 is 14 residues long. CDR3 loop: CASRPGAGVYEQYF. The CDR3 region has the DNA TGTGCCAGCAGACCAGGGGCAGGCGTCTACGAGCAGTACTTC.

The chain is built from TRBV5-1 and TRBJ2-3, with a weak D call TRBD2 (7 bases). This CDR3 comprises 14 residues. The V gene lost 4 bases and the J gene lost 4 bases, with 13 bases spanning the gap. Per the germline V gene, CDR1 is SGHRS and CDR2 is YFSETQ. For the CDR3, the DNA is TGCGCCAGCAGCATGGCGGGGGCCCCAGATACGCAGTATTTT. Amino acid sequence: CASSMAGAPDTQYF.

This chain links TRBV20-1 with TRBJ2-1; D may be TRBD1 or TRBD2 (5 bases each). CDR1 is DFQATT and CDR2 is SNEGSKA in the germline V gene (reference sequence). Trimming cost V 6 bases and J 8 bases, with 17 bases left between them. CDR3 size: 13 residues. The CDR3 is CSAQPGASDEQFF. The CDR3 bases are TGCAGTGCCCAACCCGGGGCGTCGGATGAGCAGTTCTTC.

J is TRBJ2-1 and V is TRBV30; TRBD1 agrees at 7 bases. CDR3 length: 14 amino acids. The J segment lost 6 bases and the V segment lost 3 bases, leaving 8 bases of the junction unmatched. From germline, CDR1 is GTSNPN and CDR2 SVGIG (reference sequence). The CDR3 spells CAWSLKGALNEQFF. The CDR3 DNA follows: TGTGCCTGGAGCCTGAAGGGGGCCCTCAATGAGCAGTTCTTC.

This clonotype was seen a single time. The chain joins TRBV29-1 to TRBJ1-1; D is uncertain. Looked up from germline, CDR1 is SQVTM and CDR2 is ANQGSEA. The CDR3 runs to 13 residues. V was pared by 6 bases and J by 3 bases, with 14 bases between. The CDR3 spells CSVELTVDTEAFF. The CDR3 nucleotides read TGCAGCGTGGAATTGACGGTTGACACTGAAGCTTTCTTT.

This chain joins TRBV11-2 and TRBJ2-5; 7 positions agree with TRBD2. V lost 2 bases and J lost 2; bases outside the gene matches: 5. CDR1 and CDR2 (germline): SGHAT, FQNNGV. This CDR3 is built from 15 residues. CDR3 amino acids: CASSLFGGGQETQYF. CDR3 coding DNA: TGTGCCAGCAGCTTATTTGGGGGGGGGCAAGAGACCCAGTACTTC.

The V gene is TRBV4-1, the J gene TRBJ2-7; TRBD1 might be the D (6 bases). V shed 1 base and J shed 2 bases, with 18 bases lying between them. The CDR3 covers 17 residues. Germline assignment: CDR1 MGHRA and CDR2 YSYEKL. The chain's CDR3 is CASSQVLGRTVTYEQYF. The CDR3 nucleotides read TGCGCCAGCAGCCAAGTATTGGGCCGGACAGTTACCTACGAGCAGTACTTC.

In nucleotides, the CDR3 is TGTGCCAGCACCAACCTCCACGAGCAGTACTTC. Protein: CASTNLHEQYF. V gene TRBV11-2 combines with J gene TRBJ2-7; D is unclear. V dropped 7 bases and J dropped 5 bases, with 9 bases sitting between them. The CDR3 loop spans 11 amino acids. Germline CDR1 is SGHAT and CDR2 is FQNNGV.

This clonotype was seen more than once but under ten times. This chain uses TRBV7-2 with TRBJ2-5; D is perhaps TRBD2 (6 bases). This CDR3 is built from 15 residues. With 5 bases removed from V and 2 bases from J, the gap between germline ends came to 15 bases. Germline V gene sequence: CDR1 SGHTA, CDR2 FQGNSA. CDR3 sequence reads: CASSPRGTFQETQYF. CDR3 DNA: TGTGCCAGCAGCCCCCGCGGGACGTTTCAAGAGACCCAGTACTTC.

The rearrangement joins TRBV13 to TRBJ1-6; D is undetermined. CDR3 length: 15 amino acids. The V gene lost 5 bases and the J gene lost 9 bases, with 17 bases spanning the gap. Germline V gene data show CDR1 as PRHDT and CDR2 as FYEKMQ (reference sequence). The DNA of the CDR3 is TGTGCCAGCAGCCCTATCACACCAGTGGGTTCACCCCTCCACTTT. Translated: CASSPITPVGSPLHF.

The chain couples TRBV1 to TRBJ1-1; TRBD1, the D gene given by the table, was not confirmed from the DNA. TRBV1 is a pseudogene segment. CDR3 length: 13 residues. CDR3 in amino acids: CTSSRPGRTEAFF. DNA for the CDR3: TGCACCAGCAGCCGACCAGGGCGCACTGAAGCTTTCTTT.

CDR3 sequence reads: CASSHPPGTGYYEQYF. The CDR3 DNA is TGTGCCAGCAGTCATCCCCCCGGGACAGGGTACTACGAGCAGTACTTC. The V gene is TRBV6-2 or TRBV6-3, the J gene TRBJ2-7, with 9 bases that match TRBD1. CDR3 length equals 16 residues. V lost 5 bases and J lost 3; bases outside the gene matches: 11. CDR1 and CDR2 from the germline V gene are MNHEY and SVGEGT.

This clonotype was counted a single time. The V and J genes are TRBV23-1 and TRBJ2-7; 9 bases fit TRBD1. TRBV23-1 is noted as an ORF with a role that remains uncertain. V shed 2 bases and J 1 base; nucleotides not matched to a gene: 9. The CDR3 consists of 17 residues. The CDR3 region is CASSQAAGTGKSYEQYF. In DNA, the CDR3 is TGCGCCAGCAGTCAAGCCGCCGGGACAGGGAAATCCTACGAGCAGTACTTC.

The chain uses TRBV10-3 and TRBJ2-7, with TRBD1 as a possible D gene (5 bases). CDR1 and CDR2 (germline): ENHRY, SYGVKD. Trimming took off 5 bases at V and 7 bases at J, with 15 bases between the two ends. The CDR3 is made up of 13 amino acids. This CDR3 reads CAISFKGPEEQYF. The CDR3 region has the DNA TGTGCCATCAGTTTCAAGGGGCCGGAGGAGCAGTACTTC.

As concerns this clonotype: A read error may produce the germline difference seen at one junction end. V and J are TRBV20-1 and TRBJ2-1; no clear D. CDR1 is DFQATT, CDR2 SNEGSKA, per germline (reference sequence). This CDR3 spans 12 amino acids. The CDR3 region is CSARESYNEQFF. CDR3 sequence (DNA): TGCAGTGCCAGAGAGTCCTACAATGAGCAGTTCTTC.

This clonotype occurred once. The chain joins TRBV30 to TRBJ2-1; D unresolved. Germline V CDR1 and CDR2: GTSNPN, SVGIG (reference sequence). Trimming stripped 2 bases from V and 7 bases from J, with 12 bases between. The CDR3 totals 13 residues. The DNA for the CDR3 is TGTGCCTGGAGTAGCCGAGACGGGAATGAGCAGTTCTTC. Protein product: CAWSSRDGNEQFF.

V gene TRBV4-1 combines with J gene TRBJ1-2; D unclear. CDR1 and CDR2 from the germline V gene are MGHRA and YSYEKL. This CDR3 is 17 amino acids long. V was cut by 1 base and J by 4 bases, with 19 bases left in between. The CDR3, as DNA: TGCGCCAGCAGCCAAGGGGAAGCAGCTCCAAATCGCTATGGCTACACCTTC. Its translation: CASSQGEAAPNRYGYTF.

This chain joins TRBV19 and TRBJ1-1; no firm D call. The germline V and J ends were trimmed by 0 bases and 1 base, with 12 bases remaining between them. Germline lookup yields CDR1 LNHDA and CDR2 SQIVND (reference sequence). The CDR3 sequence is 16 residues long. CDR3 nucleotide sequence: TGTGCCAGTAGTATAGATCAAACCGGCGGGAACACTGAAGCTTTCTTT. Residues: CASSIDQTGGNTEAFF.

The CDR3 bases are TGTGCCAGCAGTTTTTGGTGGTCAGAAAAAGAGACCCAGTACTTC. Its protein is CASSFWWSEKETQYF. V is TRBV28 and J is TRBJ2-5; D remains ambiguous. V dropped 3 bases and J dropped 3 bases, with 14 bases sitting between them. Germline CDR1 is MDHEN and CDR2 is SYDVKM. This CDR3 is 15 amino acids long.

The chain joins TRBV6-4 to TRBJ2-5, with 7 bases aligning to TRBD1. This CDR3 region has 15 residues. The ends lost 2 bases at V and 2 bases at J; junction bases unmatched: 5. Germline V CDR1 and CDR2: MRHNA, SNTAGT. The chain's CDR3 is CASSDLYRGQETQYF. In DNA form, the CDR3 reads TGTGCCAGCAGTGACCTCTACAGGGGACAAGAGACCCAGTACTTC.

The chain recombines TRBV12-3 or TRBV12-4 with TRBJ1-2; no reliable D call. V dropped 8 bases and J dropped 6 bases, with 10 bases sitting between them. The CDR3 is 11 amino acids. Written as DNA, the CDR3 is TGTGCCAGCGGGATGGGTCATGGCTACACCTTC. Its translation: CASGMGHGYTF.

This sequence joins TRBV20-1 and TRBJ1-5; a possible D gene is TRBD1 (6 bases). The CDR3 runs 12 residues. V lost 2 bases and J 11 bases, leaving 13 bases between the germline ends. Looked up from germline, CDR1 is DFQATT and CDR2 is SNEGSKA (reference sequence). CDR3 residues: CSARSRGASQHF. In nucleotides, the CDR3 is TGCAGTGCTAGATCCAGGGGAGCGTCCCAGCATTTT.

Concerning this clonotype: One junction end does not reproduce the germline sequence, and a read error may be involved. The V gene is TRBV11-2, the J gene TRBJ1-1, with D unresolved. Germline V CDR1 and CDR2: SGHAT, FQNNGV. The CDR3 covers 12 residues. The CDR3: CASSVARTEAFF. CDR3 bases: TGTGCCAGCAGCGTCGCCCGGACTGAGGCTTTCTTT.

V usage is TRBV30 and J usage is TRBJ2-5; D is possibly TRBD1 (5 bases). The germline V and J ends were trimmed by 5 bases and 5 bases, with 18 bases remaining between them. The CDR3 runs to 14 residues. Per the germline V gene, CDR1 is GTSNPN and CDR2 is SVGIG (reference sequence). CDR3 protein: CAWGRLPKGETQYF. DNA for the CDR3: TGTGCCTGGGGCCGGTTGCCCAAGGGGGAGACCCAGTACTTC.